This record looks at one TCR beta chain sequence and its context. Its antigen is unknown. These data are taken from a study of Ad26.COV2.S vaccination and SARS-CoV-2 variants. In the study overall: Donor was one of the participants in the Ad26.COV2.S arm of the COV1001 trial. Intramuscular Ad26.COV2.S doses were given once or twice, 56 days apart. The study's findings and limits: The authors reported substantial breadth in spike-specific CD8+ and CD4+ T cell responses after vaccination.

Assay: immunoSEQ multiplex PCR; the TCRdb copy retains only in-frame clones and omits some. The profile shows about 380,000 clones, about 83% of them singletons. Specified treatment: some 20 received Ad26.COV2.S at low or high dose, single or two shots; about 5 received placebo; per-sample allocation not given. Sampling was performed 63 days after the first vaccine or placebo injection. Adults aged 18-55 years in Boston included the donor. The sequencing used peripheral blood, collected in a trial of Ad26.COV2.S vaccine versus placebo. The receptor comes from a person aged 18-60 years who received the Ad26.COV2.S COVID-19 vaccine or a placebo.

This CDR3 is CASSFGGTLSNQPQHF. The CDR3 DNA reads TGTGCCAGCAGCTTCGGGGGGACTTTAAGCAATCAGCCCCAGCATTTT. This chain uses TRBV7-2 with TRBJ1-5; D is perhaps TRBD1 (5 bases). Germline loops: CDR1 SGHTA, CDR2 FQGNSA. The CDR3 consists of 16 residues. V was trimmed by 3 bases and J by 1 base, leaving 13 bases between them. Full variable domain (rest looked up from reference TRBV7-2 and TRBJ1-5): GAGVSQSPSNKVTEKGKDVELRCDPISGHTALYWYRQSLGQGLEFLIYFQGNSAPDKSGLPSDRFSAERTGGSVSTLTIQRTQQEDSAVYLCASSFGGTLSNQPQHFGDGTRLSIL.